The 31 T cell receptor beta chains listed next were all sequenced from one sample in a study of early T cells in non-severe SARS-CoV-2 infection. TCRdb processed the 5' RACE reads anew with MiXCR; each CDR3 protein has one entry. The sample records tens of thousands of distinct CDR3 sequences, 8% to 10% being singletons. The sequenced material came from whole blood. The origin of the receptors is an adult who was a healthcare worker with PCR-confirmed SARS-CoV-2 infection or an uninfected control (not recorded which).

This CDR3 reads CSARTGSGWREKLFF. CDR3 sequence (DNA): TGCAGTGCTAGGACAGGGTCGGGGTGGCGTGAAAAACTGTTTTTT. The genes are TRBV20-1 and TRBJ1-4; the match to TRBD1 covers 7 bases. CDR1 and CDR2 (germline): DFQATT, SNEGSKA (reference sequence). The V and J ends lost 3 bases and 7 bases, in that order; junction bases with no gene match: 11. This CDR3 has 15 residues.

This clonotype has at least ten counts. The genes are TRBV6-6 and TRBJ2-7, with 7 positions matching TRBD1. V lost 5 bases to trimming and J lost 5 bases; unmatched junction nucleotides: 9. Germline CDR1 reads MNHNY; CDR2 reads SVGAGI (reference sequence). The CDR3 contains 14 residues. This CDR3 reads CASSTGAGVHEQYF. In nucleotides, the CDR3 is TGTGCCAGCAGTACAGGGGCCGGAGTTCACGAGCAGTACTTC.

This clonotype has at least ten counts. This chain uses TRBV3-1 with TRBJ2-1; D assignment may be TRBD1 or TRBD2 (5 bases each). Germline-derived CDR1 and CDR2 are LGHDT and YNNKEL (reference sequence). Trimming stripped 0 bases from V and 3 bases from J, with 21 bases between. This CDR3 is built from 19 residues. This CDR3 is CASSQDTIFGTKLYNEQFF. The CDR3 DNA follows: TGTGCCAGCAGCCAAGATACCATTTTCGGGACCAAGCTCTACAATGAGCAGTTCTTC.

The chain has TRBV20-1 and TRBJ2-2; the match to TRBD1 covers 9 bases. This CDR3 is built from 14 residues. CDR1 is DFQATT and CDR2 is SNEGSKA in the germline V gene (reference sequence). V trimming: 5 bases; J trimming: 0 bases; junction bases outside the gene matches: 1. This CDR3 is CSARQGANTGELFF. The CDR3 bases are TGCAGTGCTCGACAGGGGGCGAACACCGGGGAGCTGTTTTTT.

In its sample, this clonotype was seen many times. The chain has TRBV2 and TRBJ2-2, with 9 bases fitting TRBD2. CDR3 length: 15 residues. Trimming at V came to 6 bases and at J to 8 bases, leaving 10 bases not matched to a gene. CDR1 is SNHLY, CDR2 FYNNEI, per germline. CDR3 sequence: CASSLIAGAAGELFF. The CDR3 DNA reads TGTGCCAGCAGCCTAATAGCGGGAGCGGCGGGGGAGCTGTTTTTT. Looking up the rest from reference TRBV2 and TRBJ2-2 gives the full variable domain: EPEVTQTPSHQVTQMGQEVILRCVPISNHLYFYWYRQILGQKVEFLVSFYNNEISEKSEIFDDQFSVERPDGSNFTLKIRSTKLEDSAMYFCASSLIAGAAGELFFGEGSRLTVL.

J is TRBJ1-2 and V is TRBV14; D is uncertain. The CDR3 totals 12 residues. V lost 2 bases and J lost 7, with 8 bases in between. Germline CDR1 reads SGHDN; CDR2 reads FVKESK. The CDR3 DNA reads TGTGCCAGCAGCCAACGCCAGATTGGCTACACCTTC. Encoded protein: CASSQRQIGYTF.

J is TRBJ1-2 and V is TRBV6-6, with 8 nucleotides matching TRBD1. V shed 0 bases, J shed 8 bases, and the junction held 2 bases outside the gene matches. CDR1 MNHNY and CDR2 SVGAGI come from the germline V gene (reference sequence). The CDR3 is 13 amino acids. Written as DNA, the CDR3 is TGTGCCAGCAGTTACTCACAGGGGGACGGCTACACCTTC. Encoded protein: CASSYSQGDGYTF.

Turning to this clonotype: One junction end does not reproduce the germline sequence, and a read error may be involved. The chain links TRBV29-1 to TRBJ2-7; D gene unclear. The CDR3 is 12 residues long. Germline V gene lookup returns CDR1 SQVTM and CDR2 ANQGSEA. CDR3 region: CSVVPGSHEQYF. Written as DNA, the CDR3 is TGCAGCGTTGTCCCGGGCTCCCACGAGCAGTACTTC.

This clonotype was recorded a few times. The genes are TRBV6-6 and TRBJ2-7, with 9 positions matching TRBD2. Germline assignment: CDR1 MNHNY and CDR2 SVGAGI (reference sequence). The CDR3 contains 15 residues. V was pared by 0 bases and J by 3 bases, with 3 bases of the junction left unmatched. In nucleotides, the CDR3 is TGTGCCAGCAGTTACTCCCAGCGGGAGGTCTACGAGCAGTACTTC. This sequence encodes CASSYSQREVYEQYF.

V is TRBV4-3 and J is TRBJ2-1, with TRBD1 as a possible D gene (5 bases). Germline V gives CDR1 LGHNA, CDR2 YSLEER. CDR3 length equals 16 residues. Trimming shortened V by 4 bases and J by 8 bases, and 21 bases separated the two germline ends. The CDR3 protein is CASSPKPAGLKDEQFF. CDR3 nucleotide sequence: TGCGCCAGCAGCCCTAAGCCGGCAGGGTTGAAAGATGAGCAGTTCTTC.

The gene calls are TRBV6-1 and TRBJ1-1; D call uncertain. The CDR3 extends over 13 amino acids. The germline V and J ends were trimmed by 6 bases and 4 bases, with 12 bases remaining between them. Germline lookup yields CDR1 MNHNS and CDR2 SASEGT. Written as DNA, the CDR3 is TGTGCCAGCAGGGCAGAGAGTGGCACTGAAGCTTTCTTT. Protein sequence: CASRAESGTEAFF.

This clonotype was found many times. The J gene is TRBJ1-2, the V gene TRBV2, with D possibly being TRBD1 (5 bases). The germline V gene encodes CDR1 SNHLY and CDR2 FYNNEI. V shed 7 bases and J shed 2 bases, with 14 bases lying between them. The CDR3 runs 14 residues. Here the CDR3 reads CASMVQGANYGYTF. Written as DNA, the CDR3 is TGTGCCAGCATGGTCCAGGGTGCGAACTATGGCTACACCTTC.

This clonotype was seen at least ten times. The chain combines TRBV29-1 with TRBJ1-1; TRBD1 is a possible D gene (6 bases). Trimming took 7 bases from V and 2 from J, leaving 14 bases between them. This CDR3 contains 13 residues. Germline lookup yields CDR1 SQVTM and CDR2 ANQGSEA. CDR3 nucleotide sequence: TGCAGCGCCCGTAGGACAGTCAACACTGAAGCTTTCTTT. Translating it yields CSARRTVNTEAFF.

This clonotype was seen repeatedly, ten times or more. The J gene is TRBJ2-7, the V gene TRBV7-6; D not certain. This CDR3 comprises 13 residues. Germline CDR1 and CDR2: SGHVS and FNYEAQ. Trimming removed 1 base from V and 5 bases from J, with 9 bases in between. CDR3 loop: CASSLVGNDEQYF. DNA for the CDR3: TGTGCCAGCAGCTTAGTTGGGAACGACGAGCAGTACTTC.

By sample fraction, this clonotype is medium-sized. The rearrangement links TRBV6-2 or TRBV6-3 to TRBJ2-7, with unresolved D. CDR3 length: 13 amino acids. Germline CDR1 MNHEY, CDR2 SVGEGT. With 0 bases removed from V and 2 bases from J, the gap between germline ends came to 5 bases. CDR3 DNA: TGTGCCAGCAGTTACTCGAACACCTACGAGCAGTACTTC. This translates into CASSYSNTYEQYF.

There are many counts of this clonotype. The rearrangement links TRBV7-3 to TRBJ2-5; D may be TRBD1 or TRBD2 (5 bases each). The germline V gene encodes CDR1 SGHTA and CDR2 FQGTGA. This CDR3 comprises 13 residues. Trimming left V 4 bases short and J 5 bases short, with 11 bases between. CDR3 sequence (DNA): TGTGCCAGCAGCTCCACGAGGGGTGAGACCCAGTACTTC. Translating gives CASSSTRGETQYF.

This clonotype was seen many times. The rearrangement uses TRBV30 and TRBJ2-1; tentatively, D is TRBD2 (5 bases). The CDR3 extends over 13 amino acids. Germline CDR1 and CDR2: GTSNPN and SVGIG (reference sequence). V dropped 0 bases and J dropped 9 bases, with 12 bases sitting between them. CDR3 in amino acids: CAWSVLDLAEQFF. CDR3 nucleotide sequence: TGTGCCTGGAGTGTATTAGATCTAGCTGAGCAGTTCTTC.

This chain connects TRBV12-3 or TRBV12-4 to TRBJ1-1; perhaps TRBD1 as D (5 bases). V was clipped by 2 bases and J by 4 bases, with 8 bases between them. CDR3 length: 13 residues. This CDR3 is CASSLQGATEAFF. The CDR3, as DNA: TGTGCCAGCAGTTTACAGGGCGCCACTGAAGCTTTCTTT.

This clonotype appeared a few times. Here the CDR3 reads CASSYSTYNEQFF. CDR3 nucleotides: TGTGCCAGCAGTTACAGCACCTACAATGAGCAGTTCTTC. The rearrangement uses TRBV6-2 or TRBV6-3 and TRBJ2-1; D gene unclear. This CDR3 is built from 13 residues. Per the germline V gene, CDR1 is MNHEY and CDR2 is SVGEGT. V was pared by 2 bases and J by 2 bases, with 4 bases between.

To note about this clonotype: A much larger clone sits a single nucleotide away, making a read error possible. CDR3: CASSPPTINTEAFF. The CDR3 DNA reads TGTGCCAGCAGTCCCCCGACAATAAACACTGAAGCTTTCTTT. The chain uses TRBV6-5 and TRBJ1-1; D not certain. CDR1 is MNHEY and CDR2 is SVGAGI in the germline V gene. This CDR3 region has 14 residues. V lost 5 bases and J 2 bases, leaving 12 bases between the germline ends.

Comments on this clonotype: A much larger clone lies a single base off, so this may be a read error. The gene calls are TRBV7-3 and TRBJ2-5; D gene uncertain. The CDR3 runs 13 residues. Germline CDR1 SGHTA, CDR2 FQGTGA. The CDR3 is CTSSLTAGETQYF. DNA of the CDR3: TGTACCAGCAGCTTAACCGCAGGAGAGACCCAGTACTTC.

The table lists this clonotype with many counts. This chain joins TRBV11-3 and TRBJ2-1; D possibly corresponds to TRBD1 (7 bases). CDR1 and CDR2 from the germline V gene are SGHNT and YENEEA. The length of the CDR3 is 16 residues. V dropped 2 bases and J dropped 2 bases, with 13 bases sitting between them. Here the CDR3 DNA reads TGTGCCAGCAGCTTAAACAGGGGAGGAACCTACAATGAGCAGTTCTTC. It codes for CASSLNRGGTYNEQFF.

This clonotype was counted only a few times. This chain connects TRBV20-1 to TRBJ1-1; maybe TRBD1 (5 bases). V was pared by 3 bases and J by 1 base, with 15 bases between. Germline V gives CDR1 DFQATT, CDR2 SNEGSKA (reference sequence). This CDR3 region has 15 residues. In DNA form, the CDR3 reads TGCAGTGCTAGGGACGATGGGACGGAGAACACTGAAGCTTTCTTT. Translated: CSARDDGTENTEAFF.

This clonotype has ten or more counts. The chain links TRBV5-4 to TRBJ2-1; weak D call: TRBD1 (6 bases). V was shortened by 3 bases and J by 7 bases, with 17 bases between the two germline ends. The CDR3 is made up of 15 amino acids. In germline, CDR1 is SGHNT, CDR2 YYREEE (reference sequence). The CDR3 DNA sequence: TGTGCCAGCAGCTCGACAGGTCGGTCGAGGAATGAGCAGTTCTTC. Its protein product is CASSSTGRSRNEQFF.

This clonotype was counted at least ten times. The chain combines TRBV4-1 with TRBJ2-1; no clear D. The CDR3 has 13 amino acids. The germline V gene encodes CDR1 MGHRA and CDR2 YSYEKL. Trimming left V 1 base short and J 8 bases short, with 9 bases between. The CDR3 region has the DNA TGCGCCAGCAGCCAAGTTCTCCTGGATGAGCAGTTCTTC. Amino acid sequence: CASSQVLLDEQFF.

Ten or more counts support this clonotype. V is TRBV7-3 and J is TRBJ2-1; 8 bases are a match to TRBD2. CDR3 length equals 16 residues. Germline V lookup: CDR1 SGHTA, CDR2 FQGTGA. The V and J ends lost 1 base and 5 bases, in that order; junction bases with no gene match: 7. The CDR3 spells CASSLSPGRAHNEQFF. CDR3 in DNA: TGTGCCAGCAGCTTAAGTCCCGGGAGGGCCCACAATGAGCAGTTCTTC.

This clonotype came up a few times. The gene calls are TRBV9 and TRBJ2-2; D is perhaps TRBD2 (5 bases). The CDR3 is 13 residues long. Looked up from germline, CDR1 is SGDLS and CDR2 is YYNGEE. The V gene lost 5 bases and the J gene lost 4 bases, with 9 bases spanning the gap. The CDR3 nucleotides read TGTGCCAGCAGGGACTGGGGCACCGGGGAGCTGTTTTTT. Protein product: CASRDWGTGELFF.

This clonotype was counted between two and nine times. The DNA of the CDR3 is TGTGCCTGGAGTCGGGAGGGACGGAACACCGGGGAGCTGTTTTTT. It is translated as CAWSREGRNTGELFF. The chain links TRBV30 to TRBJ2-2, with 8 bases lining up with TRBD2. This CDR3 is 15 amino acids long. Germline-derived CDR1 and CDR2 are GTSNPN and SVGIG (reference sequence). The V segment lost 2 bases and the J segment 1 base; nucleotides outside the gene matches: 3.

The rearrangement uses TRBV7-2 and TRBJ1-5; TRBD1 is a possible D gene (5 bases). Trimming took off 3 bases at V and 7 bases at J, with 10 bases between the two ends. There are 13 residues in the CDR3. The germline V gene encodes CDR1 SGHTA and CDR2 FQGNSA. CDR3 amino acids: CASSFEGSQPQHF. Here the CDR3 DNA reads TGTGCCAGCAGCTTTGAGGGGTCCCAGCCCCAGCATTTT. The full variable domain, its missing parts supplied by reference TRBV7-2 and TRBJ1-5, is GAGVSQSPSNKVTEKGKDVELRCDPISGHTALYWYRQSLGQGLEFLIYFQGNSAPDKSGLPSDRFSAERTGGSVSTLTIQRTQQEDSAVYLCASSFEGSQPQHFGDGTRLSIL.

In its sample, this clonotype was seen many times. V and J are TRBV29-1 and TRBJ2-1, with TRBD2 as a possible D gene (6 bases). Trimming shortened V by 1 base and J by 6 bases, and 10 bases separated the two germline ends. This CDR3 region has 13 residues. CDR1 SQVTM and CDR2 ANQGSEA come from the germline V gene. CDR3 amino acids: CSVEGLVGNEQFF. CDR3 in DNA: TGCAGCGTTGAAGGACTAGTGGGCAATGAGCAGTTCTTC.

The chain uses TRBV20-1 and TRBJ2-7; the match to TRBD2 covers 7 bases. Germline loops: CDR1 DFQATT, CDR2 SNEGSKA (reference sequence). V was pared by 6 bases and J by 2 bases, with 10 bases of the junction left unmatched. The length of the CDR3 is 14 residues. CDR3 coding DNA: TGCAGTGCGGAAAGCGGGACCTTCACCTACGAGCAGTACTTC. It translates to CSAESGTFTYEQYF.